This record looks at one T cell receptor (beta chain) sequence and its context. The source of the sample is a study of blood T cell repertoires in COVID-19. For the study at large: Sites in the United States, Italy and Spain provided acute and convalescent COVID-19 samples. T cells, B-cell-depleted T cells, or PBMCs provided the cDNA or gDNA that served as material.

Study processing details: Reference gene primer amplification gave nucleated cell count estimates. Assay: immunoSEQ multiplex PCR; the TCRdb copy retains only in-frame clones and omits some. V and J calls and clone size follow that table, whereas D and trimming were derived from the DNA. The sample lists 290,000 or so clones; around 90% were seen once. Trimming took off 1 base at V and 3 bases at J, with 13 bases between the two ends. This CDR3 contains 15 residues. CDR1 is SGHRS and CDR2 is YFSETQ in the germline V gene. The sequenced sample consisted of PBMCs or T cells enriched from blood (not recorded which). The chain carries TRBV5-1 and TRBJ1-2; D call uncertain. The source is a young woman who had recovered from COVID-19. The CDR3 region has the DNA TGCGCCAGCAGCTTGACTGACCGGGTGGACTATGGCTACACCTTC. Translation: CASSLTDRVDYGYTF.